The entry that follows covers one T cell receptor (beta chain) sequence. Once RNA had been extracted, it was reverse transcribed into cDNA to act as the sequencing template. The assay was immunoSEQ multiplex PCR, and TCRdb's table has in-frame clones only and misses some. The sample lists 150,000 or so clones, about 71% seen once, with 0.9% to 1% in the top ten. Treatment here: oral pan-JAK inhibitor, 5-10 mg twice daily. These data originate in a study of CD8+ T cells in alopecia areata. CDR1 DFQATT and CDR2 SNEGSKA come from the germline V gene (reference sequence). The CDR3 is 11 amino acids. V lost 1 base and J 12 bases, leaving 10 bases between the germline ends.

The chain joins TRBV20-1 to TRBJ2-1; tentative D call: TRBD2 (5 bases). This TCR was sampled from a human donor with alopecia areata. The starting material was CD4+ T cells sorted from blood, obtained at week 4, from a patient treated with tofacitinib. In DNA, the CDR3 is TGCAGTGCTAGAGGGGCTGGAGGGCAGTTCTTC. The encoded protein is CSARGAGGQFF.